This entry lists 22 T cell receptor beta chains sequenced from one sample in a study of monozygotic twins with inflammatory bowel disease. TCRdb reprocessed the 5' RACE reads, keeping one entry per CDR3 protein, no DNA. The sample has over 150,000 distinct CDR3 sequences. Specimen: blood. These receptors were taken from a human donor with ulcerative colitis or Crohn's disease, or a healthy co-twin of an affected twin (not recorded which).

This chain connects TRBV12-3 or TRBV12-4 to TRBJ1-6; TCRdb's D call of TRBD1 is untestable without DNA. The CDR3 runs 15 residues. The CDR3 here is CASNLGQGRNSPLHF.

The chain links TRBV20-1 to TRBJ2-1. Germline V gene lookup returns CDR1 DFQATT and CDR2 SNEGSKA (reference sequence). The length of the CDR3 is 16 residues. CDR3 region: CSARDQRSRSYNEQFF.

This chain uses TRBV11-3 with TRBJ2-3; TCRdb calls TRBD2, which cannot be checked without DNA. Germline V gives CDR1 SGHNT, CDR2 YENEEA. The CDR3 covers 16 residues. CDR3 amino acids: CASSLEPLAVTDTQYF. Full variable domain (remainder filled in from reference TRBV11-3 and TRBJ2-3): EAGVVQSPRYKIIEKKQPVAFWCNPISGHNTLYWYLQNLGQGPELLIRYENEEAVDDSQLPKDRFSAERLKGVDSTLKIQPAELGDSAVYLCASSLEPLAVTDTQYFGPGTRLTVL.

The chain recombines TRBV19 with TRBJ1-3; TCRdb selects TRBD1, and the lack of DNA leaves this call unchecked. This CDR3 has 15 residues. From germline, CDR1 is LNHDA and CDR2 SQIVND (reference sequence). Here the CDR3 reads CASSVDRDSGNTIYF. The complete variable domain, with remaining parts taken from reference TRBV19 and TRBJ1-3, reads DGGITQSPKYLFRKEGQNVTLSCEQNLNHDAMYWYRQDPGQGLRLIYYSQIVNDFQKGDIAEGYSVSREKKESFPLTVTSAQKNPTAFYLCASSVDRDSGNTIYFGEGSWLTVV.

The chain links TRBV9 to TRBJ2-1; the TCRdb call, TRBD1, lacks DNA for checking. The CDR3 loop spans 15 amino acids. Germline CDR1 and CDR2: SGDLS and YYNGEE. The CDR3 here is CASSIGGGSYNEQFF.

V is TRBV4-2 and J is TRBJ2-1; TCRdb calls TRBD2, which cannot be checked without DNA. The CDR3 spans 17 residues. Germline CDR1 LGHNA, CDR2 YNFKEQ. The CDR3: CASSQEYRSGGAGEQFF.

The CDR3 protein is CSSTGRSQETQYF. The chain couples TRBV20-1 to TRBJ2-5. The CDR3 extends over 13 amino acids. The germline gives CDR1 DFQATT, CDR2 SNEGSKA (reference sequence).

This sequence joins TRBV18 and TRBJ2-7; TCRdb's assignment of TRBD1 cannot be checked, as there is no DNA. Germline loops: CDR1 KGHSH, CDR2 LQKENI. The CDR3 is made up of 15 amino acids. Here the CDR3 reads CASSPGQGLLYEQYF.

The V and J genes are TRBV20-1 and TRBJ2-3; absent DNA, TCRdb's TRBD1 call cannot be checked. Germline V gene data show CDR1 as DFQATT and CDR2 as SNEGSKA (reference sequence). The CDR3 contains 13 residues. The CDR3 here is CSARGDFTDTQYF.

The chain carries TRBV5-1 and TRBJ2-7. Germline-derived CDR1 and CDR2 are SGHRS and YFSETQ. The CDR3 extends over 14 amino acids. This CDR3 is CASSLWGKTYEQYF.

The CDR3 sequence: CASSLRGQPYGYTF. V and J are TRBV5-6 and TRBJ1-2; TCRdb's D call of TRBD1 is untestable without DNA. This CDR3 is built from 14 residues. From germline, CDR1 is SGHDT and CDR2 YYEEEE.

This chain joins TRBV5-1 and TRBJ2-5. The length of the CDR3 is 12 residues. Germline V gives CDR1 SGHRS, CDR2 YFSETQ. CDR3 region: CASSAIQETQYF.

The CDR3 loop is CASSLVGQYSGNTIYF. The genes are TRBV7-2 and TRBJ1-3. The CDR3 is 16 amino acids. The germline V gene encodes CDR1 SGHTA and CDR2 FQGNSA.

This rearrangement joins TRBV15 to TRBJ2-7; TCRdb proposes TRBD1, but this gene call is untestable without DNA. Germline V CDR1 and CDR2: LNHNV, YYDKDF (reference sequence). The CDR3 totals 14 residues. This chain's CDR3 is CATSRLGTGGEQYF.

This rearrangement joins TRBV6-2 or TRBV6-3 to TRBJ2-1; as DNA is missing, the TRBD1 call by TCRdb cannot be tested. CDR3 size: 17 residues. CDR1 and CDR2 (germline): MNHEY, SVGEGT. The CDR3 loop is CASSYSLDRLFYNEQFF.

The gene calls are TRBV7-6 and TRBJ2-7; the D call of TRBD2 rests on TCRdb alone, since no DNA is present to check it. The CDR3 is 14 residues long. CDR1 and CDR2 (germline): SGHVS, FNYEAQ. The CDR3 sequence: CASSLGGAPREQYF.

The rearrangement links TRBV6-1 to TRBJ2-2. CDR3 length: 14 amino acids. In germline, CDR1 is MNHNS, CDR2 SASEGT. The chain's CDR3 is CGTATNRNTGELFF.

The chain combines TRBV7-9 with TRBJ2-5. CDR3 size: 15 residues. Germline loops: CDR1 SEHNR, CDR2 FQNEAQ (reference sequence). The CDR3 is CASSLIWPAQETQYF.

This CDR3 reads CASSLGQIDEQYF. The rearrangement links TRBV18 to TRBJ2-7; TCRdb's assignment of TRBD1 cannot be checked, as there is no DNA. From germline, CDR1 is KGHSH and CDR2 LQKENI. CDR3 length equals 13 residues.

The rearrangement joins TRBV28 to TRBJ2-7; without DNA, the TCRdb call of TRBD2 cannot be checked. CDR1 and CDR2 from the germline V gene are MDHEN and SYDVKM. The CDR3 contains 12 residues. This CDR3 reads CASRTVSYEQYF.

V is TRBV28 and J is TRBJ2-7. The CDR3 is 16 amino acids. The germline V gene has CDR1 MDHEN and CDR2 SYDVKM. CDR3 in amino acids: CASSLWEGGSSYEQYF.

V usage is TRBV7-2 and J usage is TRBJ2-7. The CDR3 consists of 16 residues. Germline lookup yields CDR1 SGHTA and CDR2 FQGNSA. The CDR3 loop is CASSLAGSATSYEQYF.